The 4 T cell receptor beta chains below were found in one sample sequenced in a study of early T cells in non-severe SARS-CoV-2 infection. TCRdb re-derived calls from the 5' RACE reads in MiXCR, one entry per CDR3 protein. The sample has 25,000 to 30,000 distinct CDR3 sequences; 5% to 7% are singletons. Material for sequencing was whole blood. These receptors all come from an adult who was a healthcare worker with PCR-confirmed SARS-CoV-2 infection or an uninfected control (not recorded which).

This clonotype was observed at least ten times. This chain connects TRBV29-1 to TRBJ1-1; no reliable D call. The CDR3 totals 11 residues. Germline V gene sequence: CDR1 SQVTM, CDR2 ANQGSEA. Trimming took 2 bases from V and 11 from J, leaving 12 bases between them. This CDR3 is CSVERRRAAFF. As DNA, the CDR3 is TGCAGCGTTGAAAGGAGAAGGGCGGCTTTCTTT. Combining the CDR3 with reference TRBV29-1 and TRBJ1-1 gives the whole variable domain SAVISQKPSRDICQRGTSLTIQCQVDSQVTMMFWYRQQPGQSLTLIATANQGSEATYESGFVIDKFPISRPNLTFSTLTVSNMSPEDSSIYLCSVERRRAAFFGQGTRLTVV.

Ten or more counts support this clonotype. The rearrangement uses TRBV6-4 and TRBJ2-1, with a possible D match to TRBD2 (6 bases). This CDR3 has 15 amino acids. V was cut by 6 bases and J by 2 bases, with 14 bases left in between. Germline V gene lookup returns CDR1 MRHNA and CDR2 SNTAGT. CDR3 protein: CASSPAGSAYNEQFF. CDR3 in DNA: TGTGCCAGCAGCCCCGCGGGATCCGCCTACAATGAGCAGTTCTTC.

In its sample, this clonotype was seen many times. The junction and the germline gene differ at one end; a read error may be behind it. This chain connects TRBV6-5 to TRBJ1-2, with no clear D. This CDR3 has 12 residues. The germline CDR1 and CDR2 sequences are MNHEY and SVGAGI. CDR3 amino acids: CASRVLGGFNVF. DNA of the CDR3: TGTGCCAGCAGGGTGCTTGGAGGTTTCAACGTTTTC.

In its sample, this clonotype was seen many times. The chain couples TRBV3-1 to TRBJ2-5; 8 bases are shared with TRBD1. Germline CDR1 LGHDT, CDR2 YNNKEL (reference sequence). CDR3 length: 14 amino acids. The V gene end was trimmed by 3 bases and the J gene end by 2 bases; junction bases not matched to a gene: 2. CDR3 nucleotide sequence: TGTGCCAGCAGCCACAACAGGGGGCAAGAGACCCAGTACTTC. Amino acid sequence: CASSHNRGQETQYF.